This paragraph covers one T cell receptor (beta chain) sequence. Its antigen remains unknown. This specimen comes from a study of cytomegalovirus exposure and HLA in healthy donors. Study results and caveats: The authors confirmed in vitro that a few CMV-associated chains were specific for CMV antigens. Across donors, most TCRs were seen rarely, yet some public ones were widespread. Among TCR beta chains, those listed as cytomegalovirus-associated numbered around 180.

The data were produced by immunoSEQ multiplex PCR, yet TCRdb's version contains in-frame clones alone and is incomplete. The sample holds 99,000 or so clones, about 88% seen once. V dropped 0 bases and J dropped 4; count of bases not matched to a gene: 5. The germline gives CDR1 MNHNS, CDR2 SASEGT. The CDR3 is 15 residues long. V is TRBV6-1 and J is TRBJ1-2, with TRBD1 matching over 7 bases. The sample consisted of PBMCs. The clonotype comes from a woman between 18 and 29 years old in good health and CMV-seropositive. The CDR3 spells CASSEAAGTVYGYTF. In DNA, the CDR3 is TGTGCCAGCAGTGAAGCTGCCGGGACAGTCTATGGCTACACCTTC.